Listed below are T cell receptor beta chains from one sample, sequenced in a study of blood T cells in healthy people across ages. TCRdb itself ran the 5' RACE reads through MiXCR, one entry per CDR3 protein. The sample lists about 760,000 distinct CDR3 sequences; roughly 25% were seen once. These same records also appear under a second study, on T cells of mothers and their children.

Material: blood. The receptors were sampled from a boy between 10 and 17 years old in good health. The CDR3 runs from the conserved cysteine through the conserved F or W. The order of the fields is clone size, J gene, V gene, D gene, CDR3 protein, CDR3 DNA. D genes are given only for firm matches. Only part of the rows carry a size: once, few, many, or a class if the clone is expanded.

few	TRBJ2-3	TRBV28	-	CASSLYPPRDTQYF	TGTGCCAGCAGTTTATATCCCCCCCGCGATACGCAGTATTTT
few	TRBJ2-7	TRBV20-1	TRBD1	CSAQPGTGTYEQYF	TGCAGTGCTCAACCCGGGACAGGGACCTACGAGCAGTACTTC
-	TRBJ2-1	TRBV5-6	TRBD2	CASRLTSGILDEQFF	TGTGCCAGCAGGTTGACTAGCGGGATCCTCGATGAGCAGTTCTTC
-	TRBJ2-5	TRBV7-2	-	CASSFGLPPRETQYF	TGTGCCAGCAGCTTTGGGCTCCCGCCCAGAGAGACCCAGTACTTC
few	TRBJ1-5	TRBV29-1	TRBD1	CSVAGTGNQPQHF	TGCAGCGTTGCAGGGACAGGGAATCAGCCCCAGCATTTT
few	TRBJ1-1	TRBV5-1	TRBD1	CASQPGDSWLAGTEAFF	TGCGCCAGCCAGCCCGGGGACAGTTGGTTGGCCGGCACTGAAGCTTTCTTT
once	TRBJ2-7	TRBV20-1	TRBD2	CSAVGSFVAGEGEQYF	TGCAGTGCTGTAGGATCTTTTGTAGCGGGAGAGGGCGAGCAGTACTTC
-	TRBJ1-1	TRBV3-1	-	CASSQDLQATEAFF	TGTGCCAGCAGCCAAGATCTACAGGCCACTGAAGCTTTCTTT
-	TRBJ2-3	TRBV4-2	-	CASSQEGSMTDTQYF	TGTGCCAGCAGCCAAGAGGGTAGTATGACAGATACGCAGTATTTT
-	TRBJ2-1	TRBV10-3	-	CAISESGGRGRYNEQFF	TGTGCCATCAGTGAGTCGGGGGGCAGGGGTCGGTACAATGAGCAGTTCTTC
few	TRBJ1-5	TRBV5-1	-	CASSLDPGGNQPQHF	TGCGCCAGCAGCTTAGACCCAGGGGGCAATCAGCCCCAGCATTTT
few	TRBJ2-7	TRBV20-1	TRBD2	CSAQAGQLSYEQYF	TGCAGTGCTCAAGCGGGGCAACTTTCCTACGAGCAGTACTTC
-	TRBJ1-4	TRBV4-1	-	CASSQDETVEKLFF	TGCGCCAGCAGCCAAGACGAAACAGTTGAAAAACTGTTTTTT
few	TRBJ2-1	TRBV6-2/TRBV6-3	TRBD2	CASSYSPVAGGPWNEQFF	TGTGCCAGCAGTTACTCGCCCGTAGCGGGGGGGCCATGGAATGAGCAGTTCTTC
few	TRBJ1-1	TRBV20-1	-	CSARALRVGNTEAFF	TGCAGTGCTAGAGCTCTGAGGGTGGGGAACACTGAAGCTTTCTTT
once	TRBJ2-7	TRBV9	-	CASSPGATATYEQYF	TGTGCCAGCAGCCCTGGGGCGACAGCCACCTACGAGCAGTACTTC
-	TRBJ2-5	TRBV11-2	-	CASSLEFSQETQYF	TGTGCCAGCAGCTTAGAGTTTAGCCAAGAGACCCAGTACTTC
few	TRBJ2-7	TRBV6-2/TRBV6-3	-	CASSYVSGSYEQYF	TGTGCCAGCAGTTACGTCAGCGGCTCCTACGAGCAGTACTTC
-	TRBJ1-6	TRBV5-5	TRBD1	CASSSPGQGRANSPLHF	TGTGCCAGCAGCTCACCCGGACAGGGACGGGCTAATTCACCCCTCCACTTT
few	TRBJ1-2	TRBV6-6	-	CASSHGGNSGYTF	TGTGCCAGCAGCCACGGGGGTAATAGTGGCTACACCTTC
-	TRBJ2-3	TRBV25-1	TRBD1	CASSDSQGRTDTQYF	TGTGCCAGCAGCGATTCACAGGGGCGCACAGATACGCAGTATTTT
few	TRBJ2-1	TRBV5-1	-	CASHWGGDNEQFF	TGCGCCAGCCATTGGGGGGGCGACAATGAGCAGTTCTTC
-	TRBJ2-7	TRBV3-1	-	CASSHTARIGAQQYF	TGTGCCAGCAGCCATACGGCCAGGATAGGGGCCCAGCAGTACTTC
-	TRBJ2-1	TRBV5-6	TRBD1	CASSPPGQGSHEQFF	TGTGCCAGCAGCCCCCCGGGACAGGGATCCCATGAGCAGTTCTTC
few	TRBJ2-7	TRBV28	-	CASSSIGVEQYF	TGTGCCAGCAGTTCCATCGGGGTCGAGCAGTACTTC
few	TRBJ2-1	TRBV2	TRBD2	CASSEGTSGGSFNEQFF	TGTGCCAGCAGCGAAGGGACTAGCGGGGGGTCTTTCAATGAGCAGTTCTTC
few	TRBJ1-6	TRBV12-3/TRBV12-4	TRBD1	CASSFQGADSPLHF	TGTGCCAGCAGTTTTCAGGGGGCGGATTCACCCCTCCACTTT
-	TRBJ2-7	TRBV15	-	CATSRSRGQGHEQYF	TGTGCCACCAGCAGGTCTCGTGGGCAGGGCCACGAGCAGTACTTC